The next 7 T cell receptor beta chains were all read from a single sample in a study of blood T cell repertoires in COVID-19. Sequencing was performed with immunoSEQ multiplex PCR; in TCRdb, only in-frame clones are kept and a portion is missing. Of more than 200,000 clones detected, 85% to 90% appear once; the ten largest clones hold roughly 1.6%. Source material: PBMCs or T cells enriched from blood (not recorded which). These receptors all come from a woman between 45 and 65 years old who had recovered from COVID-19.

This clone showed up just a few times. This rearrangement joins TRBV3-1 (or the pseudogene TRBV3-2) to TRBJ2-1; 7 bases are a match to TRBD2. CDR3 length: 16 amino acids. With 7 bases clipped from V and 0 bases from J, the junction kept 9 bases outside the gene matches. The germline V gene has CDR1 LGHDT and CDR2 YNNKEL (reference sequence). The CDR3 sequence: CASTHRWGGSYNEQFF. The CDR3 DNA reads as TGTGCCAGCACCCATAGGTGGGGGGGCTCCTACAATGAGCAGTTCTTC.

This rearrangement joins TRBV28 to TRBJ2-7; 11 nucleotides agree with TRBD2. Germline CDR1 MDHEN, CDR2 SYDVKM. The CDR3 contains 16 residues. Germline trimming cut 1 base from V and 0 bases from J; bases unmatched to any gene: 2. CDR3 bases: TGTGCCAGCAGTTTATTGACTAGCGGGATCTCCTACGAGCAGTACTTC. Its translation: CASSLLTSGISYEQYF. The variable domain in full, with the rest retrieved from reference TRBV28 and TRBJ2-7, is DVKVTQSSRYLVKRTGEKVFLECVQDMDHENMFWYRQDPGLGLRLIYFSYDVKMKEKGDIPEGYSVSREKKERFSLILESASTNQTSMYLCASSLLTSGISYEQYFGPGTRLTVT.

The CDR3 coding sequence is TGCAGCGTTGAATCAGGGATATATGGCTACACCTTC. It encodes CSVESGIYGYTF. The genes are TRBV29-1 and TRBJ1-2; a weak D match, TRBD1 (5 bases). Germline CDR1 and CDR2: SQVTM and ANQGSEA. The CDR3 extends over 12 amino acids. Trimming removed 2 bases at V and 5 bases at J, with 9 bases between.

The chain has TRBV2 and TRBJ1-2, with 8 bases fitting TRBD1. Per the germline V gene, CDR1 is SNHLY and CDR2 is FYNNEI. The CDR3 extends over 17 amino acids. The ends lost 7 bases at V and 8 bases at J; junction bases unmatched: 21. The CDR3 DNA reads TGTGCCAGCATTGGGGTCCACCGTAGGGACAGGTTCGGCGGCTACACCTTC. It translates to CASIGVHRRDRFGGYTF.

This chain uses TRBV5-4 with TRBJ1-3, with 10 bases that match TRBD1. Germline CDR1 reads SGHNT; CDR2 reads YYREEE (reference sequence). The CDR3 has 17 residues. With 3 bases clipped from V and 1 base from J, the junction kept 7 bases outside the gene matches. The CDR3 reads CASSSWTGGFSGNTIYF. CDR3 sequence (DNA): TGTGCCAGCAGCTCCTGGACAGGGGGATTTTCTGGAAACACCATATATTTT.

The chain recombines TRBV6-6 with TRBJ1-5; 12 bases match TRBD1. This CDR3 is built from 16 residues. Germline trimming cut 6 bases from V and 8 bases from J; bases unmatched to any gene: 11. The V gene's germline CDR1 is MNHNY and CDR2 SVGAGI (reference sequence). Here the CDR3 reads CASRITGTGGWEPQHF. The CDR3 region has the DNA TGTGCCAGCAGAATAACCGGGACAGGGGGCTGGGAGCCCCAGCATTTT.

V usage is TRBV6-2 or TRBV6-3 and J usage is TRBJ2-2; no reliable D call. Germline lookup yields CDR1 MNHEY and CDR2 SVGEGT. With 0 bases removed from V and 6 bases from J, the gap between germline ends came to 5 bases. The CDR3 has 13 residues. CDR3 loop: CASSYSRSGELFF. Here the CDR3 DNA reads TGTGCCAGCAGTTACTCGCGATCCGGGGAGCTGTTTTTT.